Presented here are 27 T cell receptor beta chains from one specimen sequenced in a study of CXCR3-negative and CXCR3-positive naive CD8 T cells. Libraries of TRB cDNA were made by 5' RACE and carried UMIs. TCRdb re-called the 5' RACE reads, yielding one record per CDR3 amino acid sequence without DNA. The sample totals 100,000 to 150,000 distinct CDR3 sequences; its top ten clones hold approximately 0.29%. Sequenced sample: naive CXCR3- CD8+ T cells from blood. The subset was: CD45RO-CCR7+CD27+CD95- naive CD8+ T cells lacking CXCR3 (TNR3-). These TCRs come from a human donor in good health. Some clones in this sample may be carry-over from other donors' samples.

V gene TRBV20-1 combines with J gene TRBJ2-7; TCRdb returns TRBD2, unconfirmable since there is no DNA. Germline loops: CDR1 DFQATT, CDR2 SNEGSKA (reference sequence). The CDR3 is 15 residues long. This chain's CDR3 is CSATGLAGGTDEQYF.

The V call is TRBV27, the J call TRBJ2-3. Germline CDR1 is MNHEY and CDR2 is SMNVEV (reference sequence). This CDR3 region has 15 residues. The chain's CDR3 is CASSLTPEAPDTQYF.

The chain recombines TRBV12-5 with TRBJ2-3. Germline CDR1 reads LGHNT; CDR2 reads FRNRAP. The length of the CDR3 is 12 residues. CDR3 sequence: CASGLDTDTPYF.

V gene TRBV20-1 combines with J gene TRBJ2-1; TCRdb's D call of TRBD2 is untestable without DNA. The CDR3 totals 15 residues. Germline CDR1 DFQATT, CDR2 SNEGSKA (reference sequence). The CDR3 spells CSAKPTSGVYNEQFF.

The chain employs TRBV7-9 and TRBJ1-1; no DNA is available, so the TRBD1 call from TCRdb remains unchecked. Germline-derived CDR1 and CDR2 are SEHNR and FQNEAQ (reference sequence). CDR3 size: 12 residues. The CDR3 sequence: CASSPRQGEAFF.

The chain recombines TRBV6-5 with TRBJ2-2; TCRdb designates TRBD2, a call that cannot be tested without DNA. Germline V gives CDR1 MNHEY, CDR2 SVGAGI. The CDR3 covers 15 residues. Here the CDR3 reads CASSLGVRDTGELFF.

The rearrangement joins TRBV7-9 to TRBJ1-1. Germline lookup yields CDR1 SEHNR and CDR2 FQNEAQ (reference sequence). The CDR3 contains 12 residues. The chain's CDR3 is CASSPLDTEAFF.

The chain uses TRBV7-8 and TRBJ2-5. This CDR3 contains 15 residues. From germline, CDR1 is SGHVS and CDR2 FQNEAQ. The chain's CDR3 is CASSLTRTVRETQYF.

The chain uses TRBV29-1 and TRBJ2-7; TCRdb's D call of TRBD1 is untestable without DNA. The CDR3 is 12 residues long. CDR1 is SQVTM, CDR2 ANQGSEA, per germline. The CDR3 region is CSVEDPVYEQYF.

The genes are TRBV10-1 and TRBJ2-7. Germline values: CDR1 WNHNN, CDR2 SYGVQD (reference sequence). The CDR3 consists of 15 residues. CDR3 protein: CASSESTAAAYEQYF.

This chain connects TRBV12-5 to TRBJ2-3; TCRdb selects TRBD1, and the lack of DNA leaves this call unchecked. CDR1 and CDR2 (germline): LGHNT, FRNRAP. The CDR3 length is 18 residues. The CDR3 loop reads CASGLAGERAWGTDTQYF.

The rearrangement uses TRBV9 and TRBJ2-7. The germline CDR1 and CDR2 sequences are SGDLS and YYNGEE. CDR3 length: 14 residues. The chain's CDR3 is CASSASGRFDEQYF.

J is TRBJ2-1 and V is TRBV6-5; TCRdb calls TRBD1, which cannot be checked without DNA. Germline V gives CDR1 MNHEY, CDR2 SVGAGI. This CDR3 has 16 residues. This CDR3 is CASSYLGVSSYNEQSF.

This sequence joins TRBV27 and TRBJ2-7; TCRdb indicates TRBD1, and absent DNA this call remains unverified. CDR3 length equals 16 residues. CDR1 and CDR2 (germline): MNHEY, SMNVEV (reference sequence). The CDR3 is CASSFIGTGGIYEQYF.

The chain has TRBV7-3 and TRBJ1-5; TCRdb names TRBD1, which stays unverified in the absence of DNA. Germline values: CDR1 SGHTA, CDR2 FQGTGA. The CDR3 is made up of 16 amino acids. This CDR3 is CASSQRDSQSNQPQHF.

The V and J genes are TRBV7-2 and TRBJ2-5; as DNA is missing, the TRBD2 call by TCRdb cannot be tested. Germline V CDR1 and CDR2: SGHTA, FQGNSA. The length of the CDR3 is 18 residues. CDR3 residues: CASSDRESSGGAGETQYF.

The J gene is TRBJ1-1, the V gene TRBV29-1. The CDR3 length is 11 residues. Germline CDR1 is SQVTM and CDR2 is ANQGSEA. CDR3 region: CSVAPVTEAFF.

The chain links TRBV29-1 to TRBJ2-1; TCRdb indicates TRBD2, and absent DNA this call remains unverified. The CDR3 is 13 residues long. Germline V CDR1 and CDR2: SQVTM, ANQGSEA. CDR3 sequence reads: CSVRTSGSNEQFF.

The chain joins TRBV6-1 to TRBJ2-1; TCRdb's D call, TRBD1, is unchecked because there is no DNA. This CDR3 region has 13 residues. CDR1 MNHNS and CDR2 SASEGT come from the germline V gene. The CDR3 sequence is CASSTGVARGLFF.

The V gene is TRBV10-3, the J gene TRBJ1-5; absent DNA, TCRdb's TRBD1 call cannot be checked. Per germline, CDR1 ENHRY and CDR2 SYGVKD. CDR3 length: 15 amino acids. CDR3: CAISESTGGFQPQHF.

The V gene is TRBV29-1, the J gene TRBJ2-1; without DNA, the TCRdb call of TRBD2 cannot be checked. Germline CDR1 and CDR2: SQVTM and ANQGSEA. The CDR3 loop spans 14 amino acids. The CDR3 sequence: CSAEGLAEHNEQFF.

The chain carries TRBV29-1 and TRBJ2-7. The CDR3 is 15 amino acids. Per germline, CDR1 SQVTM and CDR2 ANQGSEA. CDR3: CSVEDTLADSYEQYF.

V is TRBV9 and J is TRBJ2-1. From germline, CDR1 is SGDLS and CDR2 YYNGEE. This CDR3 is 12 amino acids long. CDR3 amino acids: CASSRTYNEQFF. The full variable domain, with the rest looked up from reference TRBV9 and TRBJ2-1, is DSGVTQTPKHLITATGQRVTLRCSPRSGDLSVYWYQQSLDQGLQFLIQYYNGEERAKGNILERFSAQQFPDLHSELNLSSLELGDSALYFCASSRTYNEQFFGPGTRLTVL.

The chain uses TRBV7-9 and TRBJ2-7; the TRBD1 assignment by TCRdb is unverifiable without DNA. This CDR3 has 17 amino acids. Germline V gene data show CDR1 as SEHNR and CDR2 as FQNEAQ (reference sequence). The CDR3 sequence is CASSSTRGRSGSYEQYF.

The chain uses TRBV14 and TRBJ1-4; absent DNA, TCRdb's TRBD1 call cannot be checked. Per the germline V gene, CDR1 is SGHDN and CDR2 is FVKESK. This CDR3 is 14 amino acids long. CDR3 residues: CASRKQGANEKLFF.

V is TRBV12-3 or TRBV12-4 and J is TRBJ1-1. The CDR3 contains 11 residues. The CDR3 sequence: CASSWNTEAFF.

The chain is built from TRBV6-6 and TRBJ1-1; TCRdb's D call of TRBD1 is untestable without DNA. CDR1 MNHNY and CDR2 SVGAGI come from the germline V gene (reference sequence). CDR3 length equals 15 residues. The CDR3 sequence is CASSYGGWTNTEAFF.